Following are 9 T cell receptor beta chains from one sample sequenced in a study of T cell responses to AZD1222 COVID-19 vaccine. TCRdb's table, derived via immunoSEQ multiplex PCR, lists solely in-frame clones and lacks some. The sample has 75,000 to 80,000 clones; 65% to 80% are singletons. This specimen was peripheral blood, taken 28 days after the second dose of the MenACWY control vaccine. The source is an adult who received the MenACWY meningococcal vaccine as a control.

This clone was picked up a small number of times. The genes are TRBV19 and TRBJ1-2; D gene unclear. Per germline, CDR1 LNHDA and CDR2 SQIVND (reference sequence). The CDR3 consists of 12 residues. V gave up 5 bases and J gave up 8 bases, with 12 bases separating them. The CDR3 here is CASSPRGSGYTF. The CDR3 nucleotides read TGTGCCAGTAGTCCCCGAGGTAGCGGCTACACCTTC.

In DNA form, the CDR3 reads TGTGCCAGCAGTTTAGTTGACAGGGGGGGCTACACCTTC. Translating it yields CASSLVDRGGYTF. The V gene is TRBV12-3 or TRBV12-4, the J gene TRBJ1-2; TRBD1 matches at 9 bases. V gave up 1 base and J gave up 8 bases; unmatched junction bases: 2. The CDR3 spans 13 residues.

This sequence joins TRBV7-9 and TRBJ2-1; no firm D call. V lost 2 bases to trimming and J lost 8 bases, with 4 bases between them. CDR1 SEHNR and CDR2 FQNEAQ come from the germline V gene (reference sequence). The CDR3 extends over 11 amino acids. The chain's CDR3 is CASSLLDEQFF. In DNA, the CDR3 is TGTGCCAGCAGCTTATTGGATGAGCAGTTCTTC. The complete variable domain, with remaining parts taken from reference TRBV7-9 and TRBJ2-1, reads DTGVSQNPRHKITKRGQNVTFRCDPISEHNRLYWYRQTLGQGPEFLTYFQNEAQLEKSRLLSDRFSAERPKGSFSTLEIQRTEQGDSAMYLCASSLLDEQFFGPGTRLTVL.

The chain recombines TRBV3-1 (or the pseudogene TRBV3-2) with TRBJ1-2, with TRBD1 identical over 7 bases. The CDR3 loop spans 14 amino acids. The V segment lost 1 base and the J segment 8 bases; nucleotides outside the gene matches: 7. Germline lookup yields CDR1 LGHDT and CDR2 YNNKEL (reference sequence). In DNA form, the CDR3 reads TGTGCCAGCAGCCAAGTCGACAGGGTTAGCGGCTACACCTTC. Translated, it gives CASSQVDRVSGYTF.

J is TRBJ2-3 and V is TRBV29-1, with 10 bases that match TRBD1. Germline V CDR1 and CDR2: SQVTM, ANQGSEA. The CDR3 has 14 amino acids. Losses at the gene ends were 6 bases for V and 1 base for J; bases not matched to a gene: 4. The CDR3 DNA reads TGCAGCGTCGGGACAGGGGTAGGCACAGATACGCAGTATTTT. This sequence encodes CSVGTGVGTDTQYF.

About this clone itself: Other nucleotide sequences in the sample specify the same CDR3. The V gene is TRBV18, the J gene TRBJ1-1; D ambiguous. CDR3 size: 14 residues. The V gene's germline CDR1 is KGHSH and CDR2 LQKENI. V was clipped by 2 bases and J by 5 bases, with 12 bases between them. As DNA, the CDR3 is TGTGCCAGCTCACCATTGCCCGGAGGAACTGAAGCTTTCTTT. Amino acids: CASSPLPGGTEAFF.

This chain connects TRBV2 to TRBJ2-2; TRBD2 might be the D (6 bases). There are 13 residues in the CDR3. The ends were cut back, 10 bases at V and 7 bases at J, with 16 bases in the middle. From germline, CDR1 is SNHLY and CDR2 FYNNEI. The CDR3 spells CATKGGEVGELFF. CDR3 coding DNA: TGTGCCACCAAAGGCGGGGAAGTCGGGGAGCTGTTTTTT.

The CDR3 region is CASSLEQADTEAFF. As DNA, the CDR3 is TGTGCCAGCAGTTTAGAGCAGGCCGACACTGAAGCTTTCTTT. The chain recombines TRBV28 with TRBJ1-1; D remains ambiguous. Germline values: CDR1 MDHEN, CDR2 SYDVKM. Between the trimmed V and J ends, which lost 2 bases and 3 bases, there was a span of 10 bases. CDR3 length: 14 amino acids.

The sample holds one count of this clone. This sequence joins TRBV19 and TRBJ2-1, with D hard to call. Germline CDR1 LNHDA, CDR2 SQIVND (reference sequence). The CDR3 is 14 amino acids. V was trimmed by 9 bases and J by 7 bases, leaving 19 bases between them. CDR3 DNA sequence: TGTGCCAGCCAACCTCCTGGGCCGACTAATGAGCAGTTCTTC. Protein sequence: CASQPPGPTNEQFF.